Listed below are T cell receptor beta chains from one sample, sequenced in a study of shared clonotypes between healthy human individuals. Only in-frame clones appear in the TCRdb table, and some are missing; sequencing was by immunoSEQ multiplex PCR. This sample has around 2,100,000 clones, with approximately 95% found just once. The sequencing sample was made of naive CD8+ T cells sorted from blood. The origin of the receptors is a young man in good health. CDR3s include the opening cysteine and the closing phenylalanine or tryptophan. The D gene is left open where the match is weak. Not every row has a clone size; where given, it reads once, few, many or a size class.

NA,TRBJ2-1,NA,TRBV7-8,CASSLVAGRRNEQFF,TGTGCCAGCAGCTTAGTCGCGGGTCGGAGGAATGAGCAGTTCTTC
NA,TRBJ2-7,once,TRBV7-9,CASSSQDFRQIPHEQYF,TGTGCCAGCAGCTCCCAAGATTTTCGGCAAATCCCCCACGAGCAGTACTTC
NA,TRBJ1-1,NA,TRBV19,CASSMWGGTTEAFF,TGTGCCAGTAGTATGTGGGGTGGGACCACTGAAGCTTTCTTT
NA,TRBJ1-4,once,TRBV30,CAWRNPGHQATNEKLFF,TGTGCCTGGAGGAACCCGGGACACCAGGCAACTAATGAAAAACTGTTTTTT
NA,TRBJ1-1,once,TRBV10-3,CAISERAGVNTEAFF,TGTGCCATCAGTGAGAGGGCAGGGGTCAACACTGAAGCTTTCTTT
TRBD1,TRBJ2-7,NA,TRBV6-4,CASTPDRAHEQYF,TGTGCCAGCACCCCGGACAGGGCCCACGAGCAGTACTTC
NA,TRBJ2-6,NA,TRBV27,CASSLTGTHGANVLTF,TGTGCCAGCAGTTTGACAGGTACACACGGGGCCAACGTCCTGACTTTC
NA,TRBJ2-7,once,TRBV6-5,CASRGAGYDEQYF,TGTGCCAGCCGGGGGGCAGGGTATGACGAGCAGTACTTC
TRBD2,TRBJ2-3,once,TRBV30,CAWSGGGYLTDTQYF,TGTGCCTGGAGTGGCGGGGGATACCTCACAGATACGCAGTATTTT
NA,TRBJ1-1,NA,TRBV11-2,CASSLGPMNTEAFF,TGTGCCAGCAGCTTAGGTCCCATGAACACTGAAGCTTTCTTT
NA,TRBJ1-3,NA,TRBV2,CASSGQELSGNTIYF,TGTGCCAGCAGTGGACAGGAGCTCTCTGGAAACACCATATATTTT
TRBD1,TRBJ2-7,NA,TRBV4-1,CASSPGQGATYEQYF,TGCGCCAGCAGCCCTGGACAGGGGGCCACGTACGAGCAGTACTTC
NA,TRBJ2-1,NA,TRBV10-1,CASSEALGTNEQFF,TGCGCCAGCAGTGAAGCCCTCGGGACAAATGAGCAGTTCTTC
NA,TRBJ2-3,NA,TRBV2,CASSEARADTQYF,TGTGCCAGCAGTGAAGCGCGAGCAGATACGCAGTATTTT
NA,TRBJ1-1,NA,TRBV6-6,CASRGSASFLGAFF,TGTGCCAGCAGAGGGTCAGCCAGCTTCCTGGGAGCTTTCTTT
NA,TRBJ1-1,NA,TRBV29-1,CSVEREGTF,TGCAGCGTTGAACGTGAAGGGACCTTT
TRBD2,TRBJ2-7,NA,TRBV2,CASSLTSGGDEQYF,TGTGCCAGCAGCCTGACTAGCGGGGGGGACGAGCAGTACTTC
TRBD2,TRBJ2-7,NA,TRBV6-1,CASSEAGWEGTYEQYF,TGTGCCAGCAGTGAAGCCGGTTGGGAGGGTACCTACGAGCAGTACTTC
TRBD1,TRBJ1-1,NA,TRBV27,CASSPTTGLETEAFF,TGTGCCAGCAGTCCAACGACAGGGCTGGAGACTGAAGCTTTCTTT
NA,TRBJ2-7,once,TRBV25-1,CASSVGGPEQYF,TGTGCCAGCAGTGTTGGGGGGCCCGAGCAGTACTTC
NA,TRBJ2-7,NA,TRBV4-1,CASSRPRDSYEQYF,TGCGCCAGCAGCCGTCCTAGGGACTCCTACGAGCAGTACTTC
NA,TRBJ2-7,NA,TRBV27,CASAGALGGSYEQYF,TGTGCCAGCGCAGGCGCCCTGGGGGGATCCTACGAGCAGTACTTC
NA,TRBJ2-7,once,TRBV7-6,CASSLAPGDRYEQYF,TGTGCCAGCAGCTTAGCCCCGGGGGACCGCTACGAGCAGTACTTC
TRBD2,TRBJ2-3,NA,TRBV2,CASSGAQLAVITDTQYF,TGTGCCAGCAGTGGGGCTCAGCTAGCGGTTATCACAGATACGCAGTATTTT
NA,TRBJ1-4,NA,TRBV13,CASSPPAGLGEKLFF,TGTGCCAGCAGCCCACCGGCGGGGTTAGGTGAAAAACTGTTTTTT
NA,TRBJ1-1,NA,TRBV2,CASSPSGSGEAFF,TGTGCCAGCAGCCCAAGTGGGTCAGGGGAAGCTTTCTTT
NA,TRBJ2-5,once,TRBV30,CAWSQGPISETQYF,TGTGCCTGGAGTCAGGGGCCGATCTCGGAGACCCAGTACTTC
NA,TRBJ2-1,NA,TRBV27,CASSPRYPNEQFF,TGTGCCAGCAGTCCGAGGTACCCGAATGAGCAGTTCTTC
NA,TRBJ1-1,NA,TRBV7-9,CASSSTEATNTEAFF,TGTGCCAGCAGCAGTACAGAAGCGACGAACACTGAAGCTTTCTTT
NA,TRBJ2-1,NA,TRBV7-9,CASSSMEDNEQFF,TGTGCCAGCAGCTCAATGGAAGACAATGAGCAGTTCTTC
NA,TRBJ2-1,NA,TRBV19,CASTPPGFAYNEQFF,TGTGCCAGTACCCCCCCAGGGTTTGCCTACAATGAGCAGTTCTTC
NA,TRBJ2-1,NA,TRBV5-1,CASRGEYYNEQFF,TGCGCCAGCAGAGGGGAGTACTACAATGAGCAGTTCTTC
TRBD2,TRBJ2-5,NA,TRBV5-1,CASSPHLGLAEETQYF,TGCGCCAGCAGCCCGCATTTAGGACTAGCGGAAGAGACCCAGTACTTC
NA,TRBJ2-2,NA,TRBV27,CATCPGAAGELFF,TGTGCCACTTGTCCGGGGGCCGCCGGGGAGCTGTTTTTT
NA,TRBJ1-2,NA,TRBV6-5,CASSYSDGGDGYTF,TGTGCCAGCAGTTACTCGGACGGGGGGGATGGCTACACCTTC
NA,TRBJ2-6,NA,TRBV15,CATSNETGSSGANVLTF,TGTGCCACCAGCAACGAAACAGGGTCCTCTGGGGCCAACGTCCTGACTTTC
NA,TRBJ2-3,NA,TRBV10-1,CASSDSSNTDTQYF,TGCGCCAGCAGTGACTCGTCGAACACAGATACGCAGTATTTT
TRBD1,TRBJ1-2,NA,TRBV7-9,CASSWDSNYGYTF,TGTGCCAGCAGTTGGGACAGCAACTATGGCTACACCTTC
NA,TRBJ2-5,NA,TRBV9,CASSVDVVGSQETQYF,TGTGCCAGCAGCGTAGATGTAGTGGGCAGTCAAGAGACCCAGTACTTC
NA,TRBJ2-5,NA,TRBV7-9,CASSLATGDLETQYF,TGTGCCAGCAGCTTAGCAACCGGGGACCTAGAGACCCAGTACTTC
TRBD1,TRBJ1-3,NA,TRBV7-8,CASSYGQARTNTIYF,TGTGCCAGCAGCTACGGACAGGCAAGAACAAACACCATATATTTT
NA,TRBJ1-2,NA,TRBV5-6,CASRYWEDGYTF,TGTGCCAGCAGATACTGGGAGGATGGCTACACCTTC
NA,TRBJ2-1,NA,TRBV4-3,CASSAKLASNSGEQFF,TGCGCCAGCAGCGCGAAACTAGCTTCGAATTCTGGTGAGCAGTTCTTC
NA,TRBJ2-5,NA,TRBV5-1,CASSLTEVTTTETQYF,TGCGCCAGCAGCTTGACAGAAGTAACTACGACAGAGACCCAGTACTTC
NA,TRBJ2-3,NA,TRBV4-2,CASSQADSTDTQYF,TGTGCCAGCAGCCAAGCTGACAGCACAGATACGCAGTATTTT